One and the same sample provided the 6 T cell receptor beta chains below, sequenced in a study of post-analysis software for immune sequencing data. Study-level points and caveats: With TRBV5-6, TRBV5-1 and TRBV20-1 included, about five TRBV segments were more frequent in patients than in controls.

The library was made from cDNA and included unique molecular identifiers. TCRdb re-called the PCR reads through MiXCR, storing one row per CDR3 protein. Of approximately 690,000 distinct CDR3 sequences listed, 55% to 60% were seen once; the top ten hold roughly 12%. These receptors lack a known antigen. Material: blood. The source is a girl aged 2-10 years with multiple sclerosis.

This clonotype showed up many times. V and J are TRBV29-1 and TRBJ2-3; 7 positions agree with TRBD1. Germline-derived CDR1 and CDR2 are SQVTM and ANQGSEA. V shed 7 bases, J shed 3 bases, and the junction held 4 bases outside the gene matches. CDR3 length: 12 amino acids. In DNA, the CDR3 is TGCAGCGCCAGACAGGGTACAGATACGCAGTATTTT. This sequence encodes CSARQGTDTQYF.

The chain recombines TRBV7-2 with TRBJ2-7; the D gene is possibly TRBD2 (6 bases). The J call may be in error: the DNA end matches TRBJ2-5 better. The CDR3 is made up of 12 amino acids. Germline values: CDR1 SGHTA, CDR2 FQGNSA. This chain's CDR3 is CAHGGVGETQYF. CDR3 DNA sequence: TGTGCCCACGGGGGAGTGGGGGAGACCCAGTACTTC.

V usage is TRBV6-2 or TRBV6-3 and J usage is TRBJ2-7; tentatively, D is TRBD2 (5 bases). The germline CDR1 and CDR2 sequences are MNHEY and SVGEGT. CDR3 length: 14 amino acids. With 8 bases removed from V and 5 bases from J, the gap between germline ends came to 19 bases. As DNA, the CDR3 is TGTGCCAGCTCCAATTCGGGGTTGAGCAACGAGCAGTACTTC. Encoded protein: CASSNSGLSNEQYF.

The J gene is TRBJ2-7, the V gene TRBV10-3, with a weak D call TRBD1 (5 bases). Germline CDR1 reads ENHRY; CDR2 reads SYGVKD. The CDR3 covers 16 residues. V was pared by 3 bases and J by 0 bases, with 15 bases between. The CDR3 loop is CAISDPDSLSSYEQYF. The CDR3 region has the DNA TGTGCCATCAGTGACCCCGACAGTCTCAGCTCCTACGAGCAGTACTTC.

The chain is built from TRBV20-1 and TRBJ1-2; TRBD1 matches 8 bases. The CDR3 length is 12 residues. V lost 5 bases to trimming and J lost 8 bases; unmatched junction nucleotides: 7. Looked up from germline, CDR1 is DFQATT and CDR2 is SNEGSKA (reference sequence). The CDR3 is CSAVDRVGGYTF. As DNA, the CDR3 is TGCAGTGCTGTGGACAGGGTAGGAGGCTACACCTTC.

The chain has TRBV20-1 and TRBJ2-3; 9 bases match TRBD2. CDR1 and CDR2 (germline): DFQATT, SNEGSKA (reference sequence). The CDR3 extends over 15 amino acids. Trimming removed 4 bases from V and 7 bases from J; junction bases left unmatched: 12. CDR3 nucleotides: TGCAGTGCTACGAGCGGCCTAGCGGGACGAAATACGCAGTATTTT. Translating gives CSATSGLAGRNTQYF.